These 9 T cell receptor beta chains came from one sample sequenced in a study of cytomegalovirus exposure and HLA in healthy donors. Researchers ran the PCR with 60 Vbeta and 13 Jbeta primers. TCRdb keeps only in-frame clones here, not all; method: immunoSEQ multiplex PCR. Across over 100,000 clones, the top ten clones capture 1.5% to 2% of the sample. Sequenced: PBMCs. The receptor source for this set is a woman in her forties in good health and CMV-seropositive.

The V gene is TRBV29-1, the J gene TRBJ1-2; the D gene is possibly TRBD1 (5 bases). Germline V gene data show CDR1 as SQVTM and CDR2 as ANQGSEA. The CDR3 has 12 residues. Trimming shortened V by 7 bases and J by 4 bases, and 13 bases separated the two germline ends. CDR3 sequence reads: CSALEGAYGYTF. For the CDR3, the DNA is TGCAGCGCCTTGGAAGGGGCCTATGGCTACACCTTC.

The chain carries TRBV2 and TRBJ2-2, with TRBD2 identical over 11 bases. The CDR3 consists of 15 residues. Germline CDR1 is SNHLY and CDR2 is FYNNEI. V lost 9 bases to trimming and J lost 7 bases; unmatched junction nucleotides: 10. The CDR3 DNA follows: TGTGCCAGTCAAATAGCGGGAGGGCATGACGGGGAGCTGTTTTTT. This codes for CASQIAGGHDGELFF.

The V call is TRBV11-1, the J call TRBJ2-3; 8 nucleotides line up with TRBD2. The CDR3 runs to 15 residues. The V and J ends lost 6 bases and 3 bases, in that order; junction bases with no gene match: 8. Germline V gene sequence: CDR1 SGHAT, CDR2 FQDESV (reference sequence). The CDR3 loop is CASRYAREVTDTQYF. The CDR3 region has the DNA TGTGCCAGCAGGTACGCGCGGGAGGTAACAGATACGCAGTATTTT.

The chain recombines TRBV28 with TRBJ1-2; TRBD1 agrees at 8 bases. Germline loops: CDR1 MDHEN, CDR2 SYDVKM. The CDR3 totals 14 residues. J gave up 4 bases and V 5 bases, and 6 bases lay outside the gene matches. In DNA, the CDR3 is TGTGCCAGCAGTCCGGCAGGGGGCGTCTATGGCTACACCTTC. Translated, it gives CASSPAGGVYGYTF.

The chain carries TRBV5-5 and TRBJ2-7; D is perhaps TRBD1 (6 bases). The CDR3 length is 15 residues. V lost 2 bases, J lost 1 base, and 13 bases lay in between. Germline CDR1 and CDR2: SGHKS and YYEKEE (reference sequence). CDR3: CASSFDTGPSYEQYF. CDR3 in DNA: TGTGCCAGCAGCTTTGATACAGGGCCTTCCTACGAGCAGTACTTC.

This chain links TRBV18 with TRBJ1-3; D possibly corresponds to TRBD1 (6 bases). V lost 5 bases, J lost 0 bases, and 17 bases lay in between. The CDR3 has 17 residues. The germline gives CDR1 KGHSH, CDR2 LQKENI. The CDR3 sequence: CASSERQALLSGNTIYF. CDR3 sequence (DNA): TGTGCCAGCTCAGAGAGACAGGCCTTACTCTCTGGAAACACCATATATTTT.

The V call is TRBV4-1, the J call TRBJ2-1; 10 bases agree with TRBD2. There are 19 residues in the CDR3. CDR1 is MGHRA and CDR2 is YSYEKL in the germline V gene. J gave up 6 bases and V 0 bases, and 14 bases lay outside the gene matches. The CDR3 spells CASSQDPPLEREGGNEQFF. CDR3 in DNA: TGCGCCAGCAGCCAAGACCCACCTCTGGAGCGGGAGGGGGGCAATGAGCAGTTCTTC.

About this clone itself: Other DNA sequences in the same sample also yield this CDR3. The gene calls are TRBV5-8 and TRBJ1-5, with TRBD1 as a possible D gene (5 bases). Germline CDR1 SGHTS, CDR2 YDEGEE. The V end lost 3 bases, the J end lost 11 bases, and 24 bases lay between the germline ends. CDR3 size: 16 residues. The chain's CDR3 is CASSYQWGRLVMTQHF. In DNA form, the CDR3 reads TGTGCCAGCAGCTACCAATGGGGCCGCCTCGTAATGACCCAGCATTTT.

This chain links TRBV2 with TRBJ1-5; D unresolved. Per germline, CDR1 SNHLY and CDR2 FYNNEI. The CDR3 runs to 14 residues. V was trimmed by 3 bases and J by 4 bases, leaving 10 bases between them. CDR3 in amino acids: CASSDPGPNQPQHF. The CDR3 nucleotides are TGTGCCAGCAGTGATCCTGGGCCTAATCAGCCCCAGCATTTT.